These 24 T cell receptor beta chains share one sample of origin, sequenced in a study of T cell responses to AZD1222 COVID-19 vaccine (dated by TCRdb to 2020 to 2022). Reading the label with the study, this specimen's time point is: baseline before first vaccination. The method behind the library was the immunoSEQ multiplex PCR assay. TCRdb's version of the immuneACCESS table is confined to in-frame rearrangements and falls short of the full clone set. An unresolved V gene accounts for under half of the shortfall where checked; the remainder is of unknown origin. The sample table holds about 100,000 clones, of which around 87% were seen once. Together, the top ten hold 3% to 3.5% of the sample. The material was peripheral blood, obtained on day 0 of AZD1222 vaccination. The origin of the receptors is an adult in good health.

V is TRBV15 and J is TRBJ2-5; either TRBD1 or TRBD2 may fit D (5 bases each). Germline V gene sequence: CDR1 LNHNV, CDR2 YYDKDF (reference sequence). V lost 3 bases to trimming and J lost 3 bases, with 11 bases between them. The CDR3 sequence is 14 residues long. CDR3 nucleotides: TGTGCCACCAGCAGGAGACTGGGGGAAGAGACCCAGTACTTC. Translating gives CATSRRLGEETQYF. Full variable domain (rest looked up from reference TRBV15 and TRBJ2-5): DAMVIQNPRYQVTQFGKPVTLSCSQTLNHNVMYWYQQKSSQAPKLLFHYYDKDFNNEADTPDNFQSRRPNTSFCFLDIRSPGLGDTAMYLCATSRRLGEETQYFGPGTRLLVL.

V usage is TRBV7-9 and J usage is TRBJ1-2; D is ambiguous. Germline loops: CDR1 SEHNR, CDR2 FQNEAQ (reference sequence). Trimming pared 3 bases from V and 1 base from J, leaving 9 bases between. This CDR3 is built from 14 residues. CDR3 coding DNA: TGTGCCAGCAGCTTGGGTTCCGGTAACTATGGCTACACCTTC. Protein: CASSLGSGNYGYTF.

The CDR3 DNA is TGTGCCAGCAGTTCCACCCCCGGGACAGGGTATGGCTACACCTTC. Protein: CASSSTPGTGYGYTF. The chain employs TRBV6-5 and TRBJ1-2; 9 nucleotides agree with TRBD1. Looked up from germline, CDR1 is MNHEY and CDR2 is SVGAGI. Trimming at V came to 4 bases and at J to 5 bases, leaving 8 bases not matched to a gene. The CDR3 contains 15 residues.

The chain uses TRBV7-9 and TRBJ2-7; D is perhaps TRBD1 or TRBD2 (5 bases each). Germline assignment: CDR1 SEHNR and CDR2 FQNEAQ (reference sequence). The CDR3 covers 11 residues. Between the trimmed V and J ends, which lost 8 bases and 2 bases, there was a span of 7 bases. Written as DNA, the CDR3 is TGTGCCAGCCGAGGGGCCTACGAGCAGTACTTC. Translation: CASRGAYEQYF.

The gene calls are TRBV7-2 and TRBJ2-5, with D possibly being TRBD1 or TRBD2 (5 bases each). CDR1 and CDR2 from the germline V gene are SGHTA and FQGNSA. CDR3 length: 16 amino acids. V dropped 0 bases and J dropped 3 bases, with 14 bases sitting between them. In DNA, the CDR3 is TGTGCCAGCAGCTTAGCGGGGGTGGGGTTAAAAGAGACCCAGTACTTC. Protein: CASSLAGVGLKETQYF.

The chain joins TRBV5-1 to TRBJ1-2; 7 bases match TRBD1. The CDR3 has 15 residues. The ends lost 0 bases at V and 1 base at J; junction bases unmatched: 3. The V gene's germline CDR1 is SGHRS and CDR2 YFSETQ. CDR3: CASSLGTGGNYGYTF. The CDR3, as DNA: TGCGCCAGCAGCTTGGGGACAGGTGGTAACTATGGCTACACCTTC.

This chain links TRBV6-5 with TRBJ1-4; D uncertain. Germline V gene sequence: CDR1 MNHEY, CDR2 SVGAGI. V was cut by 2 bases and J by 7 bases, with 14 bases left in between. The length of the CDR3 is 15 residues. The CDR3 loop is CASSYDGRPGEKLFF. The DNA of the CDR3 is TGTGCCAGCAGTTACGATGGCAGGCCAGGTGAAAAACTGTTTTTT.

The rearrangement uses TRBV3-1 (or the pseudogene TRBV3-2) and TRBJ1-1; weak D call: TRBD1 (6 bases). From germline, CDR1 is LGHDT and CDR2 YNNKEL (reference sequence). The CDR3 loop spans 15 amino acids. V shed 7 bases and J shed 3 bases, with 18 bases lying between them. In nucleotides, the CDR3 is TGTGCCAGCATTAGGCAGGGGAGTGTGGACACTGAAGCTTTCTTT. Translated: CASIRQGSVDTEAFF.

The chain couples TRBV5-3 to TRBJ2-5, with D perhaps TRBD2 (7 bases). TRBV5-3 is placed among ORFs of uncertain function. V dropped 7 bases and J dropped 2 bases, with 24 bases sitting between them. The CDR3 loop spans 17 amino acids. This chain's CDR3 is CARSSGGGGGEQETQYF. The CDR3 nucleotides read TGTGCCAGATCTTCGGGCGGGGGCGGCGGGGAGCAAGAGACCCAGTACTTC.

The genes are TRBV7-9 and TRBJ1-3, with unresolved D. The CDR3 has 15 amino acids. The V and J ends lost 5 bases and 1 base respectively, with 12 bases between them. CDR1 SEHNR and CDR2 FQNEAQ come from the germline V gene (reference sequence). The CDR3 loop reads CASSPNVVSGNTIYF. CDR3 in DNA: TGTGCCAGCAGCCCCAACGTTGTTTCTGGAAACACCATATATTTT.

The chain joins TRBV7-3 to TRBJ1-1, with D perhaps matching TRBD1 (6 bases). Germline assignment: CDR1 SGHTA and CDR2 FQGTGA. The CDR3 has 15 amino acids. V was shortened by 5 bases and J by 1 base, with 14 bases between the two germline ends. The CDR3 loop is CASSPAGAQNTEAFF. DNA of the CDR3: TGTGCCAGCAGCCCCGCAGGGGCCCAGAACACTGAAGCTTTCTTT.

The DNA for the CDR3 is TGTGCCAGCAGTCCTTGGACAAGGCCCCCAACTGAAGCTTTCTTT. Translating gives CASSPWTRPPTEAFF. This chain links TRBV6-5 with TRBJ1-1, with a possible D match to TRBD1 (5 bases). V lost 5 bases and J lost 5, with 18 bases in between. The germline gives CDR1 MNHEY, CDR2 SVGAGI. The length of the CDR3 is 15 residues.

J is TRBJ2-7 and V is TRBV12-3 or TRBV12-4, with 8 bases lining up with TRBD1. This CDR3 is 13 amino acids long. V lost 6 bases and J lost 4; bases outside the gene matches: 5. DNA of the CDR3: TGTGCCAGCAGGACACAGGGGGTTTACGAGCAGTACTTC. This translates into CASRTQGVYEQYF.

V is TRBV27 and J is TRBJ1-2, with 12 bases matching TRBD1. The junction had 1 base not matched to a gene; V was cut back by 2 bases and J by 3 bases. Per the germline V gene, CDR1 is MNHEY and CDR2 is SMNVEV (reference sequence). There are 15 residues in the CDR3. The CDR3 loop is CASSLGTGGDYGYTF. The CDR3 DNA is TGTGCCAGCAGTTTAGGGACAGGGGGCGACTATGGCTACACCTTC.

The genes are TRBV6-2 or TRBV6-3 and TRBJ2-7; 13 bases are shared with TRBD2. The V segment lost 5 bases and the J segment 2 bases; nucleotides outside the gene matches: 6. This CDR3 is 16 amino acids long. Germline V gene sequence: CDR1 MNHEY, CDR2 SVGEGT. The CDR3 is CASSTQLAGGAYEQYF. For the CDR3, the DNA is TGTGCCAGCAGTACCCAACTAGCGGGGGGGGCCTACGAGCAGTACTTC.

The rearrangement links TRBV18 to TRBJ1-5; D uncertain. The germline CDR1 and CDR2 sequences are KGHSH and LQKENI. CDR3 length: 14 amino acids. V was pared by 3 bases and J by 7 bases, with 13 bases between. CDR3 sequence (DNA): TGTGCCAGCTCACCGGAATTCGGAGGGCAGCCCCAGCATTTT. Its protein is CASSPEFGGQPQHF.

This chain joins TRBV5-1 and TRBJ2-2; maybe TRBD1 (6 bases). CDR3 size: 14 residues. Trimming shortened V by 4 bases and J by 2 bases, and 9 bases separated the two germline ends. CDR1 SGHRS and CDR2 YFSETQ come from the germline V gene. CDR3 nucleotides: TGCGCCAGCAGCCAGGGACAAAACACCGGGGAGCTGTTTTTT. This translates into CASSQGQNTGELFF.

This clone was seen just once. The rearrangement links TRBV6-5 to TRBJ1-6; D might be TRBD1 (5 bases). CDR1 is MNHEY, CDR2 SVGAGI, per germline. This CDR3 is 15 amino acids long. Between the trimmed V and J ends, which lost 4 bases and 10 bases, there was a span of 17 bases. In DNA, the CDR3 is TGTGCCAGCAGTTTGTACGGCAGGGCGCAATCACCCCTCCACTTT. It codes for CASSLYGRAQSPLHF.

The chain combines TRBV12-3 or TRBV12-4 with TRBJ1-2; a possible D gene is TRBD1 (6 bases). The CDR3 sequence is 13 residues long. The V end was cut by 5 bases, the J end by 8 bases, with 15 bases between. The CDR3, as DNA: TGTGCCAGCAGTCTCCAGGGGTTTCGAGGCTACACCTTC. Its translation: CASSLQGFRGYTF.

The chain combines TRBV7-8 with TRBJ1-6; TRBD1 might be the D (5 bases). The CDR3 is made up of 16 amino acids. Trimming took off 1 base at V and 10 bases at J, with 17 bases between the two ends. Germline CDR1 reads SGHVS; CDR2 reads FQNEAQ. The CDR3 spells CASSLGLGQGGSPLHF. The CDR3 DNA reads TGTGCCAGCAGCTTAGGTCTGGGGCAGGGCGGATCACCCCTCCACTTT. Using reference TRBV7-8 and TRBJ1-6 for the parts outside the CDR3, the full variable domain is GAGVSQSPRYKVAKRGQDVALRCDPISGHVSLFWYQQALGQGPEFLTYFQNEAQLDKSGLPSDRFFAERPEGSVSTLKIQRTQQEDSAVYLCASSLGLGQGGSPLHFGNGTRLTVT.

This clone was seen once. The chain uses TRBV7-3 and TRBJ2-2, with 7 bases fitting TRBD1. J gave up 4 bases and V 0 bases, and 5 bases lay outside the gene matches. Germline V lookup: CDR1 SGHTA, CDR2 FQGTGA. The length of the CDR3 is 16 residues. The CDR3 is CASSLTPDRATGELFF. As DNA, the CDR3 is TGTGCCAGCAGCTTAACCCCAGACAGGGCCACCGGGGAGCTGTTTTTT.

The CDR3 protein is CASSRQGVYNEQFF. CDR3 nucleotides: TGTGCCAGCAGTCGGCAGGGGGTCTACAATGAGCAGTTCTTC. V is TRBV5-5 and J is TRBJ2-1; 7 bases are a match to TRBD1. Germline V lookup: CDR1 SGHKS, CDR2 YYEKEE (reference sequence). The CDR3 totals 14 residues. V lost 5 bases, J lost 3 bases, and 5 bases stayed unmatched.

The chain recombines TRBV6-2 or TRBV6-3 with TRBJ1-6; 10 nucleotides align to TRBD1. Germline CDR1 is MNHEY and CDR2 is SVGEGT. The V gene end was trimmed by 6 bases and the J gene end by 10 bases; junction bases not matched to a gene: 6. CDR3 length equals 14 residues. The CDR3 DNA follows: TGTGCCAGCAGCGAGACAGGGGGCGGCTCACCCCTCCACTTT. Its protein is CASSETGGGSPLHF.

J is TRBJ2-5 and V is TRBV5-4, with 10 bases lining up with TRBD2. Germline CDR1 reads SGHNT; CDR2 reads YYREEE (reference sequence). CDR3 length: 16 residues. Trimming took 4 bases from V and 2 from J; bases not matched to a gene: 8. In nucleotides, the CDR3 is TGTGCCAGCAGCCAAAGGACTAGCGGATTACAAGAGACCCAGTACTTC. As protein: CASSQRTSGLQETQYF.